The TCR beta chain under discussion was sequenced for a study of cytomegalovirus exposure and HLA in healthy donors. This PCR relied on a set of 60 Vbeta primers and 13 Jbeta primers. The repertoire was sequenced with immunoSEQ multiplex PCR; TCRdb's copy has only in-frame clones and lacks some. The table includes some 190,000 clones, around 80% detected once. As concerns this clone: Its antigen is as yet unknown.

Study outcomes and limitations: In an earlier analysis, productive rearrangement rates for most beta V segments clustered near 87% or 30%. The classifier, whose performance was assessed in both the original and validation cohorts, reportedly diagnosed cytomegalovirus status with high specificity and sensitivity.

The source of this sequence is a woman between 25 and 40 years old in good health and CMV-seronegative. Sequences were obtained from PBMCs.

CDR3 amino acids: CASSQKTGPSSYNSPLHF. CDR3 DNA: TGTGCCAGCAGCCAAAAGACAGGACCCAGCTCCTATAATTCACCCCTCCACTTT. This chain connects TRBV14 to TRBJ1-6; D is possibly TRBD1 (6 bases). This CDR3 region has 18 residues. Per the germline V gene, CDR1 is SGHDN and CDR2 is FVKESK. Trimming pared 2 bases from V and 0 bases from J, leaving 14 bases between.